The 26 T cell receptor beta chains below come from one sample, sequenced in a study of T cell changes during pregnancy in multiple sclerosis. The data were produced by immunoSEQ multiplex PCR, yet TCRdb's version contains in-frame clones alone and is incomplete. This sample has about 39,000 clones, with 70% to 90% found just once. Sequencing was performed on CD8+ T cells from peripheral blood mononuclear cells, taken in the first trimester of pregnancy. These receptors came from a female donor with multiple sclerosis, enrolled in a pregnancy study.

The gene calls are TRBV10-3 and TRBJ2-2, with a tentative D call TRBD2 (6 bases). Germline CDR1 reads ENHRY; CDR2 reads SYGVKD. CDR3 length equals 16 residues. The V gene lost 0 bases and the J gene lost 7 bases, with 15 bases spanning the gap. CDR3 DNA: TGTGCCATCAGTGAGTCGCTAGCGCTTGACGGCGGGGAGCTGTTTTTT. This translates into CAISESLALDGGELFF.

The CDR3 sequence: CASSLQGMNTEAFF. The CDR3 coding sequence is TGTGCCAGCAGCCTACAGGGGATGAACACTGAAGCTTTCTTT. The V call is TRBV13, the J call TRBJ1-1, with 7 bases aligning to TRBD1. V trimming: 5 bases; J trimming: 0 bases; junction bases outside the gene matches: 3. The CDR3 contains 14 residues. Germline CDR1 PRHDT, CDR2 FYEKMQ (reference sequence).

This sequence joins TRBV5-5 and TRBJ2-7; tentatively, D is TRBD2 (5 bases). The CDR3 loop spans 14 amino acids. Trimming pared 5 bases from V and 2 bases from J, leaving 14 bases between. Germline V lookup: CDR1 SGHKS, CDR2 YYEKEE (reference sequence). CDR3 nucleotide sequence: TGTGCCAGCAGTCTAAGTAGCGTGACCTACGAGCAGTACTTC. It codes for CASSLSSVTYEQYF.

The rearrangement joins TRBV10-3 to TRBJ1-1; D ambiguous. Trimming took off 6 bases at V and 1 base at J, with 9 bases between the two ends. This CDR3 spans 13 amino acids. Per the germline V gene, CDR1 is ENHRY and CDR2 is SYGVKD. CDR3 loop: CAISVTRNTEAFF. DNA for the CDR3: TGTGCCATCAGCGTGACTCGGAACACTGAAGCTTTCTTT.

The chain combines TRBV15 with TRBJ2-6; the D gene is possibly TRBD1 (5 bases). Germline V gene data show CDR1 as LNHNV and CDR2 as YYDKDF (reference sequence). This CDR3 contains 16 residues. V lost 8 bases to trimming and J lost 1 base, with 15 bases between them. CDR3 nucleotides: TGTGCCACCGGATATGGGGCGCTATCTGGGGCCAACGTCCTGACTTTC. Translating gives CATGYGALSGANVLTF.

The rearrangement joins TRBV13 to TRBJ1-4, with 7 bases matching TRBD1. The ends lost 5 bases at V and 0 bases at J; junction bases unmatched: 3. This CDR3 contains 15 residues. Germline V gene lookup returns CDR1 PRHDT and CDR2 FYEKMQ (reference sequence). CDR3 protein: CASSPGGTTNEKLFF. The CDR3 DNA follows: TGTGCCAGCAGCCCAGGGGGAACAACTAATGAAAAACTGTTTTTT.

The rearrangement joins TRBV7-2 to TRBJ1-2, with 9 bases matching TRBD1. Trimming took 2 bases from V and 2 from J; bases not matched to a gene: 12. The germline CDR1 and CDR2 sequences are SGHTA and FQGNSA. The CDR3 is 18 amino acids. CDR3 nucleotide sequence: TGTGCCAGCAGCTTATCGAGGGACAGGGCTGATCTCAACTATGGCTACACCTTC. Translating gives CASSLSRDRADLNYGYTF.

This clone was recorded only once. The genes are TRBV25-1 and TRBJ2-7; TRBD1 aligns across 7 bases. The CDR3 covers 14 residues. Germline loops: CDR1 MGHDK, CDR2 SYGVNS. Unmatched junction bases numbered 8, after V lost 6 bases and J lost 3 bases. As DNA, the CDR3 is TGTGCCAGCAGGGGGGACAGAGGATTCTACGAGCAGTACTTC. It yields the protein CASRGDRGFYEQYF.

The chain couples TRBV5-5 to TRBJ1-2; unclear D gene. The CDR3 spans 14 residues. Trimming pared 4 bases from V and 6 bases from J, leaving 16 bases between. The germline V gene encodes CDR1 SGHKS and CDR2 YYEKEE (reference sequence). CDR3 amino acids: CASSPPYTEHGYTF. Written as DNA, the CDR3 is TGTGCCAGCAGCCCACCGTATACAGAGCATGGCTACACCTTC.

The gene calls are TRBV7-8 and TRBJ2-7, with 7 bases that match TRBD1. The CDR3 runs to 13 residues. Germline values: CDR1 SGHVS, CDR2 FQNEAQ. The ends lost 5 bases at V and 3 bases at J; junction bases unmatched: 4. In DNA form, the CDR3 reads TGTGCCAGCAGCCTTGGGACAGTCTACGAGCAGTACTTC. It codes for CASSLGTVYEQYF.

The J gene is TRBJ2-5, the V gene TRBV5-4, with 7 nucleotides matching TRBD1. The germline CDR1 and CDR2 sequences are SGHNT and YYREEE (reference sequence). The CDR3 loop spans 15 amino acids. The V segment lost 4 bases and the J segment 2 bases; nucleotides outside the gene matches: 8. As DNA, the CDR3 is TGTGCCAGCAGCGGGGGACAGCAGCCTCAAGAGACCCAGTACTTC. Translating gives CASSGGQQPQETQYF.

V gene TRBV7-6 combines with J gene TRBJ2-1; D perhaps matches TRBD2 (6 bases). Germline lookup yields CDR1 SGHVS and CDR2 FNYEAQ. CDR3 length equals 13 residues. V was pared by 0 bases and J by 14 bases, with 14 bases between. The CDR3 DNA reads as TGTGCCAGCAGCTTAGCAGGTTCGGGGGTTGAGTTCTTC. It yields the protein CASSLAGSGVEFF.

CDR3 protein: CASRGQGDYGYTF. CDR3 in DNA: TGTGCCAGCAGGGGACAGGGAGACTATGGCTACACCTTC. The rearrangement links TRBV6-5 to TRBJ1-2; TRBD1 matches at 9 bases. CDR1 is MNHEY and CDR2 is SVGAGI in the germline V gene. V lost 6 bases and J lost 3; bases outside the gene matches: 2. The length of the CDR3 is 13 residues.

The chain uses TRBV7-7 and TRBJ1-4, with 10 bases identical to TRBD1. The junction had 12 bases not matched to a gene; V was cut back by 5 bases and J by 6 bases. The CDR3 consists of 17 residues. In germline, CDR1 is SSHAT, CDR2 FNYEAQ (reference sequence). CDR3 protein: CASSPGGPGTGDEKLFF. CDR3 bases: TGTGCCAGCAGCCCCGGGGGCCCCGGGACAGGGGATGAAAAACTGTTTTTT.

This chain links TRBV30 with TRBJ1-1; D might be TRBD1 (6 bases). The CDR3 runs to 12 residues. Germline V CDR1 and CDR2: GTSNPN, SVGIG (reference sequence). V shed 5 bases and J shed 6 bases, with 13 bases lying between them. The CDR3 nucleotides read TGTGCCTGGTTACAGGGTGAAGCTGAAGCTTTCTTT. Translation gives CAWLQGEAEAFF.

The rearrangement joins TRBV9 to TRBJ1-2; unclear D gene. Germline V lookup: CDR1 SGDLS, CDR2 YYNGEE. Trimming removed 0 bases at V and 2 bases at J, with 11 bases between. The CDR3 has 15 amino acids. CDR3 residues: CASSVGNSPNYGYTF. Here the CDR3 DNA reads TGTGCCAGCAGCGTAGGTAACAGCCCGAACTATGGCTACACCTTC.

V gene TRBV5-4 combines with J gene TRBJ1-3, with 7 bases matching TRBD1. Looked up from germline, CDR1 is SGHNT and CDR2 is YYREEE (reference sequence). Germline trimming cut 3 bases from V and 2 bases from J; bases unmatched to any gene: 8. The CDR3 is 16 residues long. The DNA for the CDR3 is TGTGCCAGCAGCTGGGCGAATACAGGGGCTGGAAACACCATATATTTT. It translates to CASSWANTGAGNTIYF.

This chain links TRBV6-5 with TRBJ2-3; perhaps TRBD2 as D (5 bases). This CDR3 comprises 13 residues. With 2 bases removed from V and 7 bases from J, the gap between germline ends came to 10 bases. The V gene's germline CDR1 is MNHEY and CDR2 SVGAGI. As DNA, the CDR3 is TGTGCCAGCAGTTACGGGGAGAGGAATACGCAGTATTTT. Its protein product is CASSYGERNTQYF.

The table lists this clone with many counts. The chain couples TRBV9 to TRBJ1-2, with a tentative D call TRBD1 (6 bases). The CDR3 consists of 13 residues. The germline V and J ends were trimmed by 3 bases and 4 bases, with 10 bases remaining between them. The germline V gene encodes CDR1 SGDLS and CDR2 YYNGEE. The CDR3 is CASSDGQIYGYTF. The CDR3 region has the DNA TGTGCCAGCAGCGACGGACAGATCTATGGCTACACCTTC.

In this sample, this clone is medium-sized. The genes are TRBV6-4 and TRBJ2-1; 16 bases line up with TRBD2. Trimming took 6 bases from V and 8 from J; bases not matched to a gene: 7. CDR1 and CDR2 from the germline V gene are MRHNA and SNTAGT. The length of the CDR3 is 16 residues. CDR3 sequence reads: CASSPGTSGGADEQFF. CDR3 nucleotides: TGTGCCAGCAGCCCCGGGACTAGCGGGGGGGCGGATGAGCAGTTCTTC.

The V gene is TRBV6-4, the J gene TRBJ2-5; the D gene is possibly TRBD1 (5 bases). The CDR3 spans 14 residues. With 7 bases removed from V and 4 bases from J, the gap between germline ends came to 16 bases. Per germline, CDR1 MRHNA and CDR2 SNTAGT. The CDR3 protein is CASTPTPGSETQYF. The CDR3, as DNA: TGTGCCAGCACGCCGACTCCAGGGTCAGAGACCCAGTACTTC.

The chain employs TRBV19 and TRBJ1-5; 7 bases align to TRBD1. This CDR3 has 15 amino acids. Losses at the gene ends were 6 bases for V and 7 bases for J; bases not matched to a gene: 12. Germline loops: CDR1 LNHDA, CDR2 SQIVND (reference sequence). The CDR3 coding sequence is TGTGCCAGTAGCCCTCCCACAGGGGAAAGCCAGCCCCAGCATTTT. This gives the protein CASSPPTGESQPQHF.

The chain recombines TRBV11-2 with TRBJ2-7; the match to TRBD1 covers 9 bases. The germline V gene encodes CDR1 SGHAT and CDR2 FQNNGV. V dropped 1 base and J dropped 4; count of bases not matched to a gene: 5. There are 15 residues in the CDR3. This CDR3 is CASSLVGQGIYEQYF. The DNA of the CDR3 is TGTGCCAGCAGCTTAGTGGGACAGGGCATTTACGAGCAGTACTTC.

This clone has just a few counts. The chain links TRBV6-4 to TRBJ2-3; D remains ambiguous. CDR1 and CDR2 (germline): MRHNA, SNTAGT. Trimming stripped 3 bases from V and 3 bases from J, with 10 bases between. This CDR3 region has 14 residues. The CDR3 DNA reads TGTGCCAGCAGTGAGATAGATGGTACAGATACGCAGTATTTT. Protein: CASSEIDGTDTQYF.

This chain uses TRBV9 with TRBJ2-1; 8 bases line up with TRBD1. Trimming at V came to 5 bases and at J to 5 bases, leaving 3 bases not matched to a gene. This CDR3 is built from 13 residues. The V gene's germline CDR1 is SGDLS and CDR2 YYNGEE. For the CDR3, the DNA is TGTGCCAGCAGGGGACAGGTACACAATGAGCAGTTCTTC. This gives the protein CASRGQVHNEQFF.

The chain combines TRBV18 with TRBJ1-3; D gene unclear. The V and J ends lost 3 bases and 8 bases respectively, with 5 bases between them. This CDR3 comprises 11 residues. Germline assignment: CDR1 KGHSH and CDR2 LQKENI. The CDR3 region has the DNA TGTGCCAGCTCACCCCTTTACACCATATATTTT. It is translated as CASSPLYTIYF.